These 10 T cell receptor beta chains share one sample of origin, sequenced in a study of blood T cell repertoires in COVID-19 (TCRdb year 2020). The method was the immunoSEQ multiplex PCR assay. Here the immuneACCESS table is served through TCRdb, limited to in-frame sequences with V and J called. Missing clones are a known gap in these copies; in checked studies unresolved V genes cover under half, and the rest lacks a known reason. This sample lists some 320,000 clones; approximately 85% were detected once. The top ten constitute around 7.8% of the sample. Sequencing was performed on peripheral blood. The receptors originated from a human donor in a cohort sampled during active COVID-19.

This chain joins TRBV7-9 and TRBJ1-3; the match to TRBD1 covers 7 bases. The V segment lost 4 bases and the J segment 4 bases; nucleotides outside the gene matches: 7. The CDR3 is 15 amino acids. Germline values: CDR1 SEHNR, CDR2 FQNEAQ (reference sequence). The CDR3 bases are TGTGCCAGCAGCTCCTTTACAGGGGTGGGAAACACCATATATTTT. It is translated as CASSSFTGVGNTIYF. The full variable domain, completed using reference TRBV7-9 and TRBJ1-3, is DTGVSQNPRHKITKRGQNVTFRCDPISEHNRLYWYRQTLGQGPEFLTYFQNEAQLEKSRLLSDRFSAERPKGSFSTLEIQRTEQGDSAMYLCASSSFTGVGNTIYFGEGSWLTVV.

In this sample, this clone turned up once. The genes are TRBV5-6 and TRBJ1-5, with 7 bases identical to TRBD1. The V gene end was trimmed by 0 bases and the J gene end by 7 bases; junction bases not matched to a gene: 7. Germline loops: CDR1 SGHDT, CDR2 YYEEEE. The CDR3 spans 15 residues. In nucleotides, the CDR3 is TGTGCCAGCAGCTTGGGTTTTACAGGGGCCCAGCCCCAGCATTTT. Translating gives CASSLGFTGAQPQHF.

The V and J genes are TRBV18 and TRBJ2-3; 7 bases are a match to TRBD2. The CDR3 has 17 amino acids. CDR1 and CDR2 from the germline V gene are KGHSH and LQKENI. After removal of 3 bases from V and 2 bases from J, the junction contained 11 bases not matched to a gene. The CDR3 loop reads CASSPFLNAGVTDTQYF. CDR3 bases: TGTGCCAGCTCACCTTTTCTAAACGCGGGGGTCACAGATACGCAGTATTTT. Complete variable domain (other parts from reference TRBV18 and TRBJ2-3): NAGVMQNPRHLVRRRGQEARLRCSPMKGHSHVYWYRQLPEEGLKFMVYLQKENIIDESGMPKERFSAEFPKEGPSILRIQQVVRGDSAAYFCASSPFLNAGVTDTQYFGPGTRLTVL.

Many counts were recorded for this clone. The sample contains more than one DNA sequence encoding this CDR3. The chain combines TRBV18 with TRBJ1-5, with D tentatively TRBD1 (6 bases). The V gene's germline CDR1 is KGHSH and CDR2 LQKENI. The CDR3 consists of 14 residues. Trimming cost V 6 bases and J 3 bases, with 12 bases left between them. CDR3 in DNA: TGTGCCAGCTCGCCTACAGGGAACAATCAGCCCCAGCATTTT. The encoded protein is CASSPTGNNQPQHF.

The genes are TRBV5-1 and TRBJ1-1; D unresolved. Between the trimmed V and J ends, which lost 4 bases and 0 bases, there was a span of 13 bases. Germline assignment: CDR1 SGHRS and CDR2 YFSETQ. The CDR3 sequence is 15 residues long. Here the CDR3 DNA reads TGCGCCAGCAGCCCAAATGTAGAGGTGAACACTGAAGCTTTCTTT. Encoded protein: CASSPNVEVNTEAFF.

CDR3 coding DNA: TGTGCCAGCTCATCTAGGGAGGCTAGGTCGAGCCACGAGCAGTACTTC. Translating gives CASSSREARSSHEQYF. The rearrangement uses TRBV18 and TRBJ2-7; D is perhaps TRBD2 (6 bases). The V end lost 5 bases, the J end lost 5 bases, and 22 bases lay between the germline ends. Germline V gene data show CDR1 as KGHSH and CDR2 as LQKENI. The CDR3 extends over 16 amino acids.

The V call is TRBV11-2, the J call TRBJ2-3; TRBD2 is a possible D gene (5 bases). The ends were cut back, 0 bases at V and 2 bases at J, with 12 bases in the middle. Germline CDR1 SGHAT, CDR2 FQNNGV. The CDR3 extends over 16 amino acids. This chain's CDR3 is CASSLDLATNTDTQYF. CDR3 nucleotides: TGTGCCAGCAGCTTAGATCTAGCTACTAACACAGATACGCAGTATTTT.

The V and J genes are TRBV5-1 and TRBJ2-6; 12 nucleotides match TRBD1. Trimming removed 4 bases from V and 2 bases from J; junction bases left unmatched: 10. CDR3 length: 19 residues. Germline CDR1 is SGHRS and CDR2 is YFSETQ. DNA of the CDR3: TGCGCCAGCAGCAGGGACAGGGGGCGTGTGGGTCCTGGGGCCAACGTCCTGACTTTC. Residues: CASSRDRGRVGPGANVLTF.

This clone was counted between two and nine times. V gene TRBV5-1 combines with J gene TRBJ1-2; no firm D call. The V and J ends lost 5 bases and 4 bases respectively, with 15 bases between them. The CDR3 runs 14 residues. The germline gives CDR1 SGHRS, CDR2 YFSETQ. This chain's CDR3 is CASRSPEQLYGYTF. As DNA, the CDR3 is TGCGCCAGCAGGTCCCCGGAACAGCTCTATGGCTACACCTTC.

The rearrangement uses TRBV5-4 and TRBJ1-1; D gene ambiguous. V dropped 3 bases and J dropped 1 base, with 4 bases sitting between them. The CDR3 has 12 residues. The germline CDR1 and CDR2 sequences are SGHNT and YYREEE (reference sequence). CDR3 sequence: CASSSQNTEAFF. CDR3 DNA: TGTGCCAGCAGCTCCCAGAACACTGAAGCTTTCTTT.